This T cell receptor beta chain was profiled in a study of blood T cell repertoires in COVID-19. Background on the study: Sites across the United States, Italy and Spain contributed samples from acute and convalescent COVID-19. PBMCs, B-cell-depleted T cells, or T cells were the source of the cDNA or gDNA that made up the material.

This clone has just one count. Original methodology: Researchers report that nucleated cell counts were estimated from reference gene primer amplification. TCRdb's table, derived via immunoSEQ multiplex PCR, lists solely in-frame clones and lacks some. D and trimming come from the DNA, and the V and J calls and clone size come from that table. The data show about 36,000 clones, with 85% seen just once and about an eighth held by the top ten. V lost 0 bases and J lost 3; bases outside the gene matches: 2. Germline V gene lookup returns CDR1 LGHNA and CDR2 YNFKEQ. The CDR3 has 16 residues. Sequencing was carried out using peripheral blood. V gene TRBV4-2 combines with J gene TRBJ2-2, with 9 positions matching TRBD2. The clonotype originates from a human donor in a cohort sampled during active COVID-19. The CDR3 is CASSQEVAGDTGELFF. The CDR3 DNA reads TGTGCCAGCAGCCAAGAAGTAGCGGGGGACACCGGGGAGCTGTTTTTT.